The text below deals with one TCR beta chain. The data were taken from a study of graft-versus-host responses after intestinal transplantation. V lost 3 bases to trimming and J lost 8 bases, with 15 bases between them. This CDR3 has 14 residues. Looked up from germline, CDR1 is SGDLS and CDR2 is YYNGEE. Using immunoSEQ multiplex PCR, the repertoire was profiled, and TCRdb retains in-frame clones only, with some absent. This table holds roughly 23,000 clones, roughly 90% found once. This sequence joins TRBV9 and TRBJ2-1, with D unresolved. The input for sequencing was PBMCs, taken approximately 38 days after intestinal transplant. The sequence was collected from a human patient who received an intestinal transplant, so some T cells may come from the graft donor. CDR3 nucleotide sequence: TGTGCCAGCAGCGCCGAGGACCTAGGGTATGAGCAGTTCTTC. Translating gives CASSAEDLGYEQFF.